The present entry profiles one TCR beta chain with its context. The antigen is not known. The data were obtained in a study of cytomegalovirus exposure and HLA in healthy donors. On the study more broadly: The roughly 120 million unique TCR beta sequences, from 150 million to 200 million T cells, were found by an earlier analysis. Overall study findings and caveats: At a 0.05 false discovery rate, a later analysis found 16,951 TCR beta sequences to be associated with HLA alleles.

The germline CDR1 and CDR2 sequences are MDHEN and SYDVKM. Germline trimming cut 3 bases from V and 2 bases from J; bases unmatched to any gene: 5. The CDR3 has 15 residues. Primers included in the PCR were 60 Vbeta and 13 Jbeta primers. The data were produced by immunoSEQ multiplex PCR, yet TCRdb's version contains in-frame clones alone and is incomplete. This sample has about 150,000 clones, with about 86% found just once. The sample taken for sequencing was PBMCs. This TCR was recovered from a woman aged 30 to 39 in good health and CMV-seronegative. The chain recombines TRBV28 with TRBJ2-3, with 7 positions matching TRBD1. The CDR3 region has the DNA TGTGCCAGCAGTTTCTCGACAGGGCACACAGATACGCAGTATTTT. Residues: CASSFSTGHTDTQYF.